This T cell receptor (beta chain) was observed in a study of T cells in localized non-small cell lung cancer. On this clone: Its antigen is unknown.

Study-wide findings and caveats: Adjacent uninvolved lung had the highest clonality, suggesting focused antigen responses. Because researchers sequenced only one region of the tumor, heterogeneity is still possible.

Data came from immunoSEQ multiplex PCR; TCRdb stores just in-frame clones and leaves some out. The data contain approximately 900 clones, around 24% of them singletons. CDR1 and CDR2 from the germline V gene are LNHDA and SQIVND (reference sequence). The CDR3 extends over 12 amino acids. Between the trimmed V and J ends, which lost 3 bases and 9 bases, there was a span of 9 bases. The sequence was obtained from a woman between 40 and 69 years old with stage I squamous cell lung carcinoma. The source was lung tumor tissue, collected before any cancer treatment. The chain joins TRBV19 to TRBJ2-1; D is unclear. This CDR3 reads CASSISFGEQFF. For the CDR3, the DNA is TGTGCCAGTAGTATTAGCTTTGGTGAGCAGTTCTTC.